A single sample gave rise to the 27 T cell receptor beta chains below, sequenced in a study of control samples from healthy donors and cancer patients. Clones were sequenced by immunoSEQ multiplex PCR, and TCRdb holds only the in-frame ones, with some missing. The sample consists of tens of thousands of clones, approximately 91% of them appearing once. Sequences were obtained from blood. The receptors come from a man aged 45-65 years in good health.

The CDR3 bases are TGTGCCAGCAGCACCCCCTACGAGCAGTACTTC. Its translation is CASSTPYEQYF. The genes are TRBV27 and TRBJ2-7; D not certain. The length of the CDR3 is 11 residues. Per the germline V gene, CDR1 is MNHEY and CDR2 is SMNVEV (reference sequence). V lost 6 bases and J lost 2, with 5 bases in between.

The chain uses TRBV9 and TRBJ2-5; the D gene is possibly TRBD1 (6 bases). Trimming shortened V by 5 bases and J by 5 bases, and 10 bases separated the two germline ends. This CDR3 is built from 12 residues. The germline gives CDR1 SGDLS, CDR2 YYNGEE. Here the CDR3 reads CASSLRGETQYF. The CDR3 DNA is TGTGCCAGCAGTCTAAGGGGGGAGACCCAGTACTTC.

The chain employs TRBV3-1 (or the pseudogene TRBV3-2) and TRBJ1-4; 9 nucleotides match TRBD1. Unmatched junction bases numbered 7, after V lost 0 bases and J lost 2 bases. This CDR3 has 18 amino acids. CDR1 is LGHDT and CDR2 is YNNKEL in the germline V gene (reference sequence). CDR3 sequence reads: CASSQDTTGGITNEKLFF. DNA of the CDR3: TGTGCCAGCAGCCAAGATACGACAGGGGGTATCACTAATGAAAAACTGTTTTTT.

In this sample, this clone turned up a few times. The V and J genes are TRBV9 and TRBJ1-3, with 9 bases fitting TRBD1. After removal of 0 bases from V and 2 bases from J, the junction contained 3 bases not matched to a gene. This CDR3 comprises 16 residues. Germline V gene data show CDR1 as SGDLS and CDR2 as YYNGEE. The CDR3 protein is CASSVDTGGTGNTIYF. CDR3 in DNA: TGTGCCAGCAGCGTAGATACAGGGGGCACTGGAAACACCATATATTTT.

CDR3 in DNA: TGTGCCTGGAGTGGGGGAGGGGGGGATTCACCCCTCCACTTT. Translation gives CAWSGGGGDSPLHF. The chain combines TRBV30 with TRBJ1-6; possible D gene TRBD1, 6 bases. Germline CDR1 GTSNPN, CDR2 SVGIG (reference sequence). V was pared by 1 base and J by 8 bases, with 12 bases between. This CDR3 is 14 amino acids long. The complete variable domain, with remaining parts taken from reference TRBV30 and TRBJ1-6, reads SQTIHQWPATLVQPVGSPLSLECTVEGTSNPNLYWYRQAAGRGLQLLFYSVGIGQISSEVPQNLSASRPQDRQFILSSKKLLLSDSGFYLCAWSGGGGDSPLHFGNGTRLTVT.

The CDR3: CAIRDITPGQPTYEQYF. CDR3 DNA sequence: TGTGCCATCAGAGACATTACTCCGGGACAGCCAACCTACGAGCAGTACTTC. This rearrangement joins TRBV10-3 to TRBJ2-7; 7 positions match TRBD1. CDR1 ENHRY and CDR2 SYGVKD come from the germline V gene. After removal of 6 bases from V and 2 bases from J, the junction contained 16 bases not matched to a gene. The CDR3 totals 17 residues.

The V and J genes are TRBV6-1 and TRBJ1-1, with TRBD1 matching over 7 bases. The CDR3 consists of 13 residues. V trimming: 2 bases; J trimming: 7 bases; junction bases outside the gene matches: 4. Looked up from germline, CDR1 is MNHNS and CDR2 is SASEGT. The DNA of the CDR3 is TGTGCCAGCAGTGAATTAGGGACAGATGAAGCTTTCTTT. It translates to CASSELGTDEAFF.

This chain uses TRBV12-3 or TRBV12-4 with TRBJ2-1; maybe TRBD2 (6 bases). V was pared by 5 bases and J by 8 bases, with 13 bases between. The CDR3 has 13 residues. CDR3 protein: CASSLGDSYEQFF. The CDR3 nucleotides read TGTGCCAGCAGTCTGGGGGACTCCTATGAGCAGTTCTTC.

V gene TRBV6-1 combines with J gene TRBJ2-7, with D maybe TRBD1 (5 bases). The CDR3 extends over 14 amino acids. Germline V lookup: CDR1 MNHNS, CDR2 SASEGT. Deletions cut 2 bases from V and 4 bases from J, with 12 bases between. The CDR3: CASSERVGRYEQYF. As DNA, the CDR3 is TGTGCCAGCAGTGAAAGGGTGGGGCGATACGAGCAGTACTTC.

The CDR3 protein is CATKLRAEAKETQYF. The CDR3 region has the DNA TGTGCCACTAAACTTCGGGCAGAGGCAAAAGAGACCCAGTACTTC. The chain carries TRBV15 and TRBJ2-5, with unresolved D. Trimming removed 9 bases at V and 3 bases at J, with 20 bases between. This CDR3 region has 15 residues. Germline V CDR1 and CDR2: LNHNV, YYDKDF (reference sequence).

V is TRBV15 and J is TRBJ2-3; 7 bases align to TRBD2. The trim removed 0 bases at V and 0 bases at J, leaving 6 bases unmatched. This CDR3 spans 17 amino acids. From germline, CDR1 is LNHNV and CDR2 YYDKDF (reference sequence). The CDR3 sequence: CATSRDLIAGSTDTQYF. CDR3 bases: TGTGCCACCAGCAGAGATTTGATAGCGGGTAGCACAGATACGCAGTATTTT.

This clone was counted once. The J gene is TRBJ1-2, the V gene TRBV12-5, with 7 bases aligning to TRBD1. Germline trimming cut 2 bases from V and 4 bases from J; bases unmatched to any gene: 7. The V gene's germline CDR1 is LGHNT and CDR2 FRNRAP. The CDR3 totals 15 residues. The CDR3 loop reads CASGLTRGRGYGYTF. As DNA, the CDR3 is TGTGCTAGTGGTTTGACTAGGGGGCGCGGCTATGGCTACACCTTC.

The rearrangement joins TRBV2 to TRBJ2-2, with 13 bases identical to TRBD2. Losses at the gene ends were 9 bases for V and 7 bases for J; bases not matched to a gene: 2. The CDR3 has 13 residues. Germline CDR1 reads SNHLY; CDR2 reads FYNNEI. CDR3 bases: TGTGCCAGTACTAGCGGGGGGGTCGGGGAGCTGTTTTTT. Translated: CASTSGGVGELFF.

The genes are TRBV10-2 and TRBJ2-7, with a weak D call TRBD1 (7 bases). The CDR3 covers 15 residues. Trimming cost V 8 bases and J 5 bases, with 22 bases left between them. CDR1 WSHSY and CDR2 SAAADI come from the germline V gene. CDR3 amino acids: CASRLPGTERDEQYF. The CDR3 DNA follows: TGCGCCAGCCGACTCCCCGGGACAGAGCGGGACGAGCAGTACTTC.

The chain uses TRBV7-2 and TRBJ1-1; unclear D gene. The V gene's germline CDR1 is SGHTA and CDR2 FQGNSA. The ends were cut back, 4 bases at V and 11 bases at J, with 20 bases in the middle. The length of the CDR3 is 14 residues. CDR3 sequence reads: CASSSTRVRQRAFF. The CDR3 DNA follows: TGTGCCAGCAGCTCCACGAGGGTTCGTCAGCGGGCTTTCTTT.

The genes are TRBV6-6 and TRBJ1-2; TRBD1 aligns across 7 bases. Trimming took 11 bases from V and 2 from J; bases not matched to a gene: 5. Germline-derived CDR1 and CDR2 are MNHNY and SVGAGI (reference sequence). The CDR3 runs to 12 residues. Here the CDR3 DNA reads TGTGCCGGCGGGACAGCCAACTATGGCTACACCTTC. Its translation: CAGGTANYGYTF.

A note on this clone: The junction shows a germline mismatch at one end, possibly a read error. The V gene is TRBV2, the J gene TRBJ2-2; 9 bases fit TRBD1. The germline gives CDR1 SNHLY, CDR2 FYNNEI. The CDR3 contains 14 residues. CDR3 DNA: TGTGCCAGCACCGGGACAGGGAACGCCGGGGAGCTGTTTTTT. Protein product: CASTGTGNAGELFF.

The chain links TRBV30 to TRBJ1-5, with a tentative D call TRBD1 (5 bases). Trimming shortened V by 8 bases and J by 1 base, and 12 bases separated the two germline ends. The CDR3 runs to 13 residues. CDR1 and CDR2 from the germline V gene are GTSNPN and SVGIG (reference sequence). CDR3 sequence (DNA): TGTGCCCTTGGGGGTGTGAGCAATCAGCCCCAGCATTTT. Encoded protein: CALGGVSNQPQHF.

CDR3 amino acids: CASSPPGSFSSYEQYF. In DNA, the CDR3 is TGTGCCAGCAGCCCTCCTGGAAGCTTCAGCTCCTACGAGCAGTACTTC. The genes are TRBV7-2 and TRBJ2-7, with D unresolved. V was clipped by 5 bases and J by 0 bases, with 17 bases between them. CDR3 length equals 16 residues. The V gene's germline CDR1 is SGHTA and CDR2 FQGNSA.

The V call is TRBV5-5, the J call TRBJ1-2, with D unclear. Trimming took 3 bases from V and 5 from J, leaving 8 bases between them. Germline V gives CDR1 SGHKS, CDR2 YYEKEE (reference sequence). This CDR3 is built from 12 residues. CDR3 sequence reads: CASSYTSYGYTF. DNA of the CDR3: TGTGCCAGCAGCTATACAAGTTATGGCTACACCTTC.

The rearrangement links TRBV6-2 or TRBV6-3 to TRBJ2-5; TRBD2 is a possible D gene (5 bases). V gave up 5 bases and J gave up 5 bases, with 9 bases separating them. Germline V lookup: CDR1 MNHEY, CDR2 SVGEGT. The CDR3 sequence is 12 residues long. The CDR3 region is CASSGLSETQYF. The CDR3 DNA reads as TGTGCCAGCAGTGGACTTAGTGAGACCCAGTACTTC.

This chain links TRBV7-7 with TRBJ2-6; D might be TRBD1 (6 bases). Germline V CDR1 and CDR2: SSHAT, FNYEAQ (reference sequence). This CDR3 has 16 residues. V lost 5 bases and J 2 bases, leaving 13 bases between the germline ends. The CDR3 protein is CASSDHRVPGANVLTF. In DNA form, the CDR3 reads TGTGCCAGCAGCGACCACAGGGTCCCTGGGGCCAACGTCCTGACTTTC.

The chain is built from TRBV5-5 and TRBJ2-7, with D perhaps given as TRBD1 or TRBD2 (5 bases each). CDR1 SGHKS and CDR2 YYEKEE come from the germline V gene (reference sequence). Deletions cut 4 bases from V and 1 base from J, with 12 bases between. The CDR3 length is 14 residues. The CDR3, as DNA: TGTGCCAGCAGCCCTCAGGGAGTTTCCTACGAGCAGTACTTC. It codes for CASSPQGVSYEQYF. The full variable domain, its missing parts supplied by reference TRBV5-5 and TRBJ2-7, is DAGVTQSPTHLIKTRGQQVTLRCSPISGHKSVSWYQQVLGQGPQFIFQYYEKEERGRGNFPDRFSARQFPNYSSELNVNALLLGDSALYLCASSPQGVSYEQYFGPGTRLTVT.

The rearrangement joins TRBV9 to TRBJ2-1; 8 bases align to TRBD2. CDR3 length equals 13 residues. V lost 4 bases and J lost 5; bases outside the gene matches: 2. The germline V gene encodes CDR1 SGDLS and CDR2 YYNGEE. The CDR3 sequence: CASSRGLDNEQFF. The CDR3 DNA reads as TGTGCCAGCAGCCGGGGACTAGACAATGAGCAGTTCTTC.

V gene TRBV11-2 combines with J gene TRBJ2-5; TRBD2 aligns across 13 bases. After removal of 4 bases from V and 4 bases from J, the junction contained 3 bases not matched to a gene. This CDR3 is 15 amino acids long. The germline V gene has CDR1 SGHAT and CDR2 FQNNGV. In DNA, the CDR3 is TGTGCCAGCAGCTCGGGACTAGCGGGGAGAGAGACCCAGTACTTC. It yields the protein CASSSGLAGRETQYF.

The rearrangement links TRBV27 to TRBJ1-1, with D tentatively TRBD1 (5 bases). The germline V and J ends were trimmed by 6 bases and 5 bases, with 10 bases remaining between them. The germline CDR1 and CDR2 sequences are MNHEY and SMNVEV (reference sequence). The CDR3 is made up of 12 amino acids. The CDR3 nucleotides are TGTGCCAGCAGGGGCTCAGGGACTGAAGCTTTCTTT. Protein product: CASRGSGTEAFF.

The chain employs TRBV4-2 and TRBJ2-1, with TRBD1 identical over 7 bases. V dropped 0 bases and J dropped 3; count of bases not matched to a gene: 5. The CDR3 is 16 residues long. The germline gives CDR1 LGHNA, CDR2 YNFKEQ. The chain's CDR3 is CASSQDDGTDYNEQFF. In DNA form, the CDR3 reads TGTGCCAGCAGCCAAGATGACGGGACAGACTACAATGAGCAGTTCTTC.